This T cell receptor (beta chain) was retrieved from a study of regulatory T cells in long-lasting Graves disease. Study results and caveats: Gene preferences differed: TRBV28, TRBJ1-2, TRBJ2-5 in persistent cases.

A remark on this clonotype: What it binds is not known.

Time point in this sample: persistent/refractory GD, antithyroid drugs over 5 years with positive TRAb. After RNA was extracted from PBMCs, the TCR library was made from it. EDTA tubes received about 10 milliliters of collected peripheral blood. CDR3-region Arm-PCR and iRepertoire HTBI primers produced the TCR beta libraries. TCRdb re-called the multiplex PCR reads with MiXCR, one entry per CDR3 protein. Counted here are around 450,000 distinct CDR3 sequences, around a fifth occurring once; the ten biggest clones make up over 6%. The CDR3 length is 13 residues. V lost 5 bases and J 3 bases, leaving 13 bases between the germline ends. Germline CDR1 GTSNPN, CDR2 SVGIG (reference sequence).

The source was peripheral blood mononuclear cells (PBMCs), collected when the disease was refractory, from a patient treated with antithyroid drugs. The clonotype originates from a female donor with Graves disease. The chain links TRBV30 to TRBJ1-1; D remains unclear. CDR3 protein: CAWSYSGDTEAFF. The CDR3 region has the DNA TGTGCCTGGTCCTATAGTGGGGACACTGAAGCTTTCTTT.